This T cell receptor beta chain emerged from a study of early T cells in non-severe SARS-CoV-2 infection. TCRdb re-called the 5' RACE reads with MiXCR, one entry per CDR3 protein. The data show 88,000 or so distinct CDR3 sequences, more than 12% seen once. The germline gives CDR1 SGHTA, CDR2 FQGTGA. The CDR3 extends over 15 amino acids. Regarding this clonotype: The junction does not match germline at one end; this may be a read error.

The receptor was isolated from an adult who was a healthcare worker with PCR-confirmed SARS-CoV-2 infection or an uninfected control (not recorded which). This chain uses TRBV7-3 with TRBJ2-3; a possible D gene is TRBD2 (8 bases). Sequenced sample: whole blood. CDR3 nucleotides: TGTGCCAGCAGCTCAGGGGGACTAGGCACCGATACGCAGTATTTT. Translating gives CASSSGGLGTDTQYF.